Listed here are 27 T cell receptor beta chains from one sample, sequenced in a study of blood T cell repertoires in COVID-19. Generated by immunoSEQ multiplex PCR, the TCRdb table keeps only in-frame clones and is missing some. The sample yields around 100,000 clones, about 80% seen once. Sequencing used peripheral blood. All receptors come from a human donor in a cohort sampled during active COVID-19.

The rearrangement joins TRBV5-6 to TRBJ2-1; D possibly corresponds to TRBD2 (5 bases). With 0 bases removed from V and 2 bases from J, the gap between germline ends came to 9 bases. Germline V CDR1 and CDR2: SGHDT, YYEEEE. This CDR3 has 15 residues. In nucleotides, the CDR3 is TGTGCCAGCAGCTTGGTCGGGGTTCCCTACAATGAGCAGTTCTTC. This gives the protein CASSLVGVPYNEQFF.

The chain links TRBV5-1 to TRBJ2-1; 8 nucleotides align to TRBD2. Germline CDR1 SGHRS, CDR2 YFSETQ. V lost 4 bases and J lost 5; bases outside the gene matches: 14. This CDR3 is 17 amino acids long. In nucleotides, the CDR3 is TGCGCCAGCAGCACCCGGGCTCTGACTAGCGCGCACAATGAGCAGTTCTTC. This translates into CASSTRALTSAHNEQFF.

The rearrangement links TRBV7-6 to TRBJ2-3; 10 bases align to TRBD2. The CDR3 is 16 residues long. After removal of 0 bases from V and 6 bases from J, the junction contained 6 bases not matched to a gene. CDR1 is SGHVS and CDR2 is FNYEAQ in the germline V gene. CDR3 residues: CASSLAASGGVDTQYF. As DNA, the CDR3 is TGTGCCAGCAGCTTAGCGGCTAGCGGGGGTGTGGATACGCAGTATTTT.

The V call is TRBV7-2, the J call TRBJ2-7, with D possibly matching TRBD2 (6 bases). Germline CDR1 is SGHTA and CDR2 is FQGNSA. The CDR3 is 17 residues long. Trimming removed 0 bases at V and 0 bases at J, with 15 bases between. CDR3 protein: CASSLAHGAGSSYEQYF. The CDR3, as DNA: TGTGCCAGCAGCTTAGCGCATGGGGCGGGGAGCTCCTACGAGCAGTACTTC. Filled out from reference TRBV7-2 and TRBJ2-7, the complete variable domain reads GAGVSQSPSNKVTEKGKDVELRCDPISGHTALYWYRQSLGQGLEFLIYFQGNSAPDKSGLPSDRFSAERTGGSVSTLTIQRTQQEDSAVYLCASSLAHGAGSSYEQYFGPGTRLTVT.

The gene calls are TRBV6-1 and TRBJ1-2; D is undetermined. This CDR3 has 14 amino acids. Germline values: CDR1 MNHNS, CDR2 SASEGT. Trimming took 2 bases from V and 3 from J, leaving 10 bases between them. The DNA of the CDR3 is TGTGCCAGCAGTGAATACGGAACAGACTATGGCTACACCTTC. This codes for CASSEYGTDYGYTF.

V gene TRBV19 combines with J gene TRBJ1-2; 7 bases fit TRBD1. Germline V gives CDR1 LNHDA, CDR2 SQIVND (reference sequence). The ends lost 9 bases at V and 5 bases at J; junction bases unmatched: 15. The CDR3 spans 15 residues. The CDR3 DNA sequence: TGTGCCAGCCACCTGGGCCAACAGGGGAGGTATGGCTACACCTTC. Translated: CASHLGQQGRYGYTF. Supplemented by reference TRBV19 and TRBJ1-2, the full variable domain reads DGGITQSPKYLFRKEGQNVTLSCEQNLNHDAMYWYRQDPGQGLRLIYYSQIVNDFQKGDIAEGYSVSREKKESFPLTVTSAQKNPTAFYLCASHLGQQGRYGYTFGSGTRLTVV.

DNA of the CDR3: TGCGCCAGCAGCGCACAACAGGGCGGAATTCGAGAAAAACTGTTTTTT. Encoded protein: CASSAQQGGIREKLFF. The chain is built from TRBV5-1 and TRBJ1-4; D is possibly TRBD1 (6 bases). Germline V gene sequence: CDR1 SGHRS, CDR2 YFSETQ. Trimming took 4 bases from V and 8 from J, leaving 21 bases between them. The length of the CDR3 is 16 residues.

The chain links TRBV6-5 to TRBJ1-5, with TRBD1 identical over 10 bases. V trimming: 6 bases; J trimming: 4 bases; junction bases outside the gene matches: 6. Germline assignment: CDR1 MNHEY and CDR2 SVGAGI. The CDR3 totals 15 residues. The chain's CDR3 is CASRRDRGRNQPQHF. In DNA, the CDR3 is TGTGCCAGCAGAAGGGACAGGGGTCGGAATCAGCCCCAGCATTTT.

This clone has a single count. The chain combines TRBV3-1 (or the pseudogene TRBV3-2) with TRBJ2-2; 14 nucleotides line up with TRBD2. V shed 2 bases and J 4 bases; nucleotides not matched to a gene: 3. In germline, CDR1 is LGHDT, CDR2 YNNKEL (reference sequence). CDR3 length: 17 residues. In DNA form, the CDR3 reads TGTGCCAGCAGCCAAAGGGGACTAGCGGGAGTCACCGGGGAGCTGTTTTTT. This codes for CASSQRGLAGVTGELFF.

This clone was counted a few times. The chain combines TRBV28 with TRBJ1-3, with TRBD1 matching 7 bases. This CDR3 has 16 amino acids. V lost 2 bases to trimming and J lost 3 bases; unmatched junction nucleotides: 7. Germline V CDR1 and CDR2: MDHEN, SYDVKM. CDR3 nucleotide sequence: TGTGCCAGCAGTTTACTTCAAGGGGGCTTTGGAAACACCATATATTTT. It is translated as CASSLLQGGFGNTIYF.

The chain combines TRBV6-4 with TRBJ2-1, with 7 positions matching TRBD2. After removal of 4 bases from V and 11 bases from J, the junction contained 8 bases not matched to a gene. The CDR3 loop spans 13 amino acids. The germline V gene encodes CDR1 MRHNA and CDR2 SNTAGT. DNA of the CDR3: TGTGCCAGCAGTGCCTCACCGGGACTAAAGCAGTTCTTC. This gives the protein CASSASPGLKQFF.

This chain uses TRBV6-5 with TRBJ2-7, with TRBD2 identical over 7 bases. The CDR3 spans 12 residues. J was trimmed by 7 bases and V by 8 bases; bases with no gene match: 8. Germline V gene data show CDR1 as MNHEY and CDR2 as SVGAGI. The CDR3 loop reads CASGGGRGEQYF. The CDR3, as DNA: TGTGCCAGCGGGGGAGGGCGGGGAGAGCAGTACTTC.

The DNA of the CDR3 is TGTGCCAGCTCACCACGACAGGGTCGCAATCAGCCCCAGCATTTT. Protein product: CASSPRQGRNQPQHF. The chain carries TRBV18 and TRBJ1-5, with 7 bases identical to TRBD1. CDR1 is KGHSH, CDR2 LQKENI, per germline. The trim removed 1 base at V and 2 bases at J, leaving 2 bases unmatched. The CDR3 consists of 15 residues.

The chain links TRBV15 to TRBJ1-1; D is unclear. The CDR3 covers 15 residues. Trimming cost V 6 bases and J 11 bases, with 25 bases left between them. From germline, CDR1 is LNHNV and CDR2 YYDKDF (reference sequence). The CDR3 spells CATRVDGVQSEAAFF. The CDR3 DNA reads TGTGCCACCAGGGTGGACGGCGTCCAGTCGGAGGCTGCTTTCTTT.

V usage is TRBV19 and J usage is TRBJ1-6, with D perhaps TRBD1 (6 bases). There are 13 residues in the CDR3. The germline V gene has CDR1 LNHDA and CDR2 SQIVND (reference sequence). The V end lost 5 bases, the J end lost 5 bases, and 7 bases lay between the germline ends. The chain's CDR3 is CASSYRDNSPLHF. The DNA of the CDR3 is TGTGCCAGTAGTTACAGGGATAATTCACCCCTCCACTTT.

This sequence joins TRBV7-9 and TRBJ2-1, with unresolved D. Germline-derived CDR1 and CDR2 are SEHNR and FQNEAQ (reference sequence). The V gene lost 1 base and the J gene lost 10 bases, with 5 bases spanning the gap. The CDR3 is made up of 11 amino acids. CDR3 residues: CASSLGVEQFF. CDR3 coding DNA: TGTGCCAGCAGCTTAGGAGTGGAGCAGTTCTTC.

The chain employs TRBV4-1 and TRBJ2-2; D is perhaps TRBD2 (6 bases). The V and J ends lost 3 bases and 3 bases respectively, with 20 bases between them. Germline lookup yields CDR1 MGHRA and CDR2 YSYEKL. This CDR3 is 18 amino acids long. The chain's CDR3 is CASSQAIRYSGYTGELFF. CDR3 coding DNA: TGCGCCAGCAGCCAGGCTATACGCTATAGCGGTTACACCGGGGAGCTGTTTTTT.

This chain joins TRBV7-3 and TRBJ1-2; no clear D. The germline V gene encodes CDR1 SGHTA and CDR2 FQGTGA. The CDR3 extends over 14 amino acids. Trimming took off 1 base at V and 7 bases at J, with 13 bases between the two ends. CDR3: CASSLSPGAGGYTF. DNA for the CDR3: TGTGCCAGCAGCTTAAGTCCGGGAGCAGGTGGCTACACCTTC.

There are a few counts of this clone. This chain links TRBV5-6 with TRBJ1-1; weak D call: TRBD1 (5 bases). Germline CDR1 and CDR2: SGHDT and YYEEEE. The CDR3 covers 16 residues. V was trimmed by 0 bases and J by 5 bases, leaving 17 bases between them. CDR3 DNA sequence: TGTGCCAGCAGCTTGGAGCCTCAGGTCGGGGGAACTGAAGCTTTCTTT. Translated, it gives CASSLEPQVGGTEAFF.

The chain carries TRBV12-3 or TRBV12-4 and TRBJ1-5, with D possibly matching TRBD1 (5 bases). The CDR3 length is 13 residues. The ends were cut back, 3 bases at V and 5 bases at J, with 8 bases in the middle. The CDR3: CASSLWGDQPQHF. For the CDR3, the DNA is TGTGCCAGCAGTTTGTGGGGGGATCAGCCCCAGCATTTT.

This rearrangement joins TRBV11-3 to TRBJ2-3, with no clear D. CDR1 and CDR2 from the germline V gene are SGHNT and YENEEA. V lost 3 bases and J 0 bases, leaving 4 bases between the germline ends. This CDR3 has 13 amino acids. The CDR3 DNA is TGTGCCAGCAGCTTGCGGAGCACAGATACGCAGTATTTT. Its protein product is CASSLRSTDTQYF.

The chain links TRBV28 to TRBJ2-3, with 7 bases that match TRBD1. This CDR3 has 15 amino acids. With V trimmed by 6 bases and J by 0 bases, 6 bases remained unmatched. The germline V gene encodes CDR1 MDHEN and CDR2 SYDVKM. CDR3 amino acids: CASRGTAPSTDTQYF. CDR3 DNA sequence: TGTGCCAGCAGGGGGACAGCCCCTAGCACAGATACGCAGTATTTT.

The V and J genes are TRBV29-1 and TRBJ2-3, with TRBD2 matching 8 bases. Germline assignment: CDR1 SQVTM and CDR2 ANQGSEA. The CDR3 contains 16 residues. V lost 5 bases to trimming and J lost 2 bases; unmatched junction nucleotides: 12. The CDR3 loop is CSVRGGGSVSTDTQYF. The CDR3 bases are TGCAGCGTTCGGGGCGGGGGGTCCGTATCCACAGATACGCAGTATTTT.

Here the CDR3 reads CASSESPGGRETQYF. The CDR3 DNA is TGTGCCAGCAGTGAGAGTCCAGGGGGCCGGGAGACCCAGTACTTC. The chain couples TRBV6-1 to TRBJ2-5; 8 nucleotides match TRBD1. Germline V gene data show CDR1 as MNHNS and CDR2 as SASEGT. CDR3 length: 15 residues. V shed 3 bases, J shed 5 bases, and the junction held 8 bases outside the gene matches.

The V and J genes are TRBV6-2 or TRBV6-3 and TRBJ2-5; 7 bases map to TRBD1. This CDR3 is built from 16 residues. The V segment lost 4 bases and the J segment 4 bases; nucleotides outside the gene matches: 12. The V gene's germline CDR1 is MNHEY and CDR2 SVGEGT. The CDR3 is CASSSPRTGPRETQYF. Written as DNA, the CDR3 is TGTGCCAGCAGTTCACCTAGGACAGGCCCGCGAGAGACCCAGTACTTC.

The V and J genes are TRBV28 and TRBJ2-7; D is possibly TRBD1 (6 bases). CDR3 length: 20 amino acids. Trimming removed 7 bases at V and 0 bases at J, with 31 bases between. Germline CDR1 and CDR2: MDHEN and SYDVKM. CDR3 region: CASTPRRTRGTFSSSYEQYF. The CDR3 bases are TGTGCCAGCACCCCCCGGAGGACAAGGGGGACCTTCTCTAGCTCCTACGAGCAGTACTTC. Combining the CDR3 with reference TRBV28 and TRBJ2-7 gives the whole variable domain DVKVTQSSRYLVKRTGEKVFLECVQDMDHENMFWYRQDPGLGLRLIYFSYDVKMKEKGDIPEGYSVSREKKERFSLILESASTNQTSMYLCASTPRRTRGTFSSSYEQYFGPGTRLTVT.

The rearrangement links TRBV19 to TRBJ2-5; 12 positions agree with TRBD2. Germline V gene sequence: CDR1 LNHDA, CDR2 SQIVND (reference sequence). CDR3 length: 14 amino acids. Losses at the gene ends were 5 bases for V and 7 bases for J; bases not matched to a gene: 5. The CDR3 protein is CASSFASGGGTQYF. The CDR3 DNA sequence: TGTGCCAGTAGTTTTGCTAGCGGGGGGGGGACCCAGTACTTC.